One sample yielded the 26 T cell receptor beta chains listed below, sequenced in a study of OX40 agonist ivuxolimab in advanced cancers. Repertoires were generated with immunoSEQ multiplex PCR, while TCRdb's copy carries only in-frame clones and drops some. The sample yields about 98,000 clones, about nine tenths seen once. Sequencing was performed on CD4+ or CD8+ T cells sorted from blood, taken in a trial of the OX40 agonist ivuxolimab. Every receptor here comes from an adult with an advanced solid tumor such as melanoma, head and neck, liver or kidney cancer.

J is TRBJ1-5 and V is TRBV5-1; TRBD1 matches at 10 bases. The germline gives CDR1 SGHRS, CDR2 YFSETQ. V lost 4 bases, J lost 4 bases, and 8 bases stayed unmatched. This CDR3 region has 16 residues. The CDR3 DNA follows: TGCGCCAGCAGCCCCGGCTTGGGACAGGGGAATCAGCCCCAGCATTTT. Translated: CASSPGLGQGNQPQHF. Full variable domain (remainder filled in from reference TRBV5-1 and TRBJ1-5): KAGVTQTPRYLIKTRGQQVTLSCSPISGHRSVSWYQQTPGQGLQFLFEYFSETQRNKGNFPGRFSGRQFSNSRSEMNVSTLELGDSALYLCASSPGLGQGNQPQHFGDGTRLSIL.

V and J are TRBV7-9 and TRBJ2-5; D call uncertain. Between the trimmed V and J ends, which lost 3 bases and 3 bases, there was a span of 8 bases. CDR3 size: 13 residues. Germline assignment: CDR1 SEHNR and CDR2 FQNEAQ (reference sequence). CDR3 region: CASSFGREETQYF. The CDR3 bases are TGTGCCAGCAGCTTTGGCAGAGAAGAGACCCAGTACTTC.

This clone has more than one count but fewer than ten. The chain employs TRBV9 and TRBJ1-2, with D possibly matching TRBD1 (5 bases). Trimming removed 0 bases from V and 9 bases from J, with 6 bases in between. This CDR3 has 11 amino acids. The germline V gene has CDR1 SGDLS and CDR2 YYNGEE. The CDR3 DNA reads as TGTGCCAGCAGCGTAGGACAGAGCTACACCTTC. The encoded protein is CASSVGQSYTF.

The chain links TRBV7-9 to TRBJ2-1, with D unresolved. The V and J ends lost 1 base and 6 bases respectively, with 10 bases between them. Germline V gives CDR1 SEHNR, CDR2 FQNEAQ (reference sequence). The CDR3 has 14 amino acids. In DNA form, the CDR3 reads TGTGCCAGCAGCTTAGGCCTTCTCGCCAATGAGCAGTTCTTC. This gives the protein CASSLGLLANEQFF.

The CDR3 region is CASSRGTSGRSYNEQFF. CDR3 in DNA: TGTGCCAGCAGCCGGGGGACTAGCGGGAGGTCCTACAATGAGCAGTTCTTC. J is TRBJ2-1 and V is TRBV5-4, with TRBD2 matching 15 bases. Trimming cost V 4 bases and J 1 base; bases outside gene matches: 3. CDR1 is SGHNT, CDR2 YYREEE, per germline (reference sequence). This CDR3 contains 17 residues.

The V call is TRBV5-6, the J call TRBJ1-1, with D maybe TRBD1 (5 bases). The V gene lost 2 bases and the J gene lost 4 bases, with 9 bases spanning the gap. The CDR3 spans 13 residues. Germline-derived CDR1 and CDR2 are SGHDT and YYEEEE. CDR3 protein: CASSFGQGTEAFF. CDR3 nucleotide sequence: TGTGCCAGCAGCTTCGGGCAGGGCACTGAAGCTTTCTTT.

The chain recombines TRBV7-8 with TRBJ2-4, with 8 bases identical to TRBD2. The CDR3 is 14 residues long. V lost 5 bases and J lost 5; bases outside the gene matches: 5. Germline lookup yields CDR1 SGHVS and CDR2 FQNEAQ. CDR3: CASSRGLEENIQYF. CDR3 DNA: TGTGCCAGCAGCCGGGGACTAGAGGAAAACATTCAGTACTTC.

This chain uses TRBV28 with TRBJ2-7; tentatively, D is TRBD2 (6 bases). Germline CDR1 MDHEN, CDR2 SYDVKM. Trimming took 6 bases from V and 2 from J, leaving 14 bases between them. CDR3 length: 14 amino acids. This CDR3 is CASSTRGGTYEQYF. The CDR3 bases are TGTGCCAGCAGCACCCGCGGAGGGACCTACGAGCAGTACTTC.

This clone was observed a single time. The V gene is TRBV5-1, the J gene TRBJ2-3, with D perhaps matching TRBD2 (6 bases). CDR1 and CDR2 (germline): SGHRS, YFSETQ. CDR3 length: 18 residues. Trimming removed 2 bases from V and 5 bases from J, with 24 bases in between. The CDR3 loop is CASSFTTVNLTGVDTQYF. CDR3 DNA sequence: TGCGCCAGCAGCTTTACGACGGTGAATCTAACGGGAGTAGATACGCAGTATTTT.

The gene calls are TRBV19 and TRBJ2-7, with D perhaps matching TRBD1 (5 bases). This CDR3 is 15 amino acids long. V lost 2 bases to trimming and J lost 0 bases, with 11 bases between them. Per germline, CDR1 LNHDA and CDR2 SQIVND (reference sequence). The CDR3 protein is CASSISRQPSYEQYF. For the CDR3, the DNA is TGTGCCAGTAGTATATCTAGACAGCCCTCCTACGAGCAGTACTTC.

This chain connects TRBV30 to TRBJ2-7; 10 positions match TRBD2. Germline V lookup: CDR1 GTSNPN, CDR2 SVGIG (reference sequence). The CDR3 has 14 residues. J gave up 8 bases and V 2 bases, and 9 bases lay outside the gene matches. The CDR3 bases are TGTGCCTGGAGTAGAGCGGGAGGGATAGGGAAGCAGTACGTC. Translating gives CAWSRAGGIGKQYV.

On this clone itself: Without the conserved terminal phenylalanine or tryptophan, this CDR3 likely stems from a read error. It is unclear where the CDR3 begins or ends on the DNA, so no DNA is shown, and the CDR3 is as TCRdb lists it. The chain links TRBV6-4 to TRBJ2-7; the D call in the table, TRBD2, was not verified against the DNA. The germline V gene encodes CDR1 MRHNA and CDR2 SNTAGT. The CDR3 contains 8 residues when both ends are counted. The CDR3 protein is CASRPGND.

The chain employs TRBV4-2 and TRBJ1-2; 7 nucleotides line up with TRBD1. The V segment lost 4 bases and the J segment 6 bases; nucleotides outside the gene matches: 14. Germline V lookup: CDR1 LGHNA, CDR2 YNFKEQ. The CDR3 sequence is 16 residues long. CDR3 nucleotides: TGTGCCAGCAGCCCTGGACAGGACCAAACCCTAAATGGCTACACCTTC. It yields the protein CASSPGQDQTLNGYTF.

The V and J genes are TRBV5-1 and TRBJ1-1; D ambiguous. The CDR3 is made up of 15 amino acids. Germline lookup yields CDR1 SGHRS and CDR2 YFSETQ. V was clipped by 0 bases and J by 2 bases, with 11 bases between them. The CDR3 reads CASSLVLSANTEAFF. Here the CDR3 DNA reads TGCGCCAGCAGCTTGGTCCTCAGCGCAAACACTGAAGCTTTCTTT.

The gene calls are TRBV6-5 and TRBJ1-5; TRBD1 agrees at 10 bases. Losses at the gene ends were 6 bases for V and 11 bases for J; bases not matched to a gene: 13. From germline, CDR1 is MNHEY and CDR2 SVGAGI. The CDR3 sequence is 15 residues long. CDR3 in amino acids: CASRERDRGSYSQHF. The CDR3, as DNA: TGTGCCAGCAGGGAAAGGGACAGGGGATCTTATTCCCAGCATTTT.

The chain recombines TRBV5-1 with TRBJ2-1, with 9 bases identical to TRBD2. J gave up 3 bases and V 0 bases, and 10 bases lay outside the gene matches. This CDR3 is built from 18 residues. CDR1 and CDR2 (germline): SGHRS, YFSETQ. CDR3 nucleotide sequence: TGCGCCAGCAGCTTGGGCGGTTTACTAGCGGGCGGCTACAATGAGCAGTTCTTC. This translates into CASSLGGLLAGGYNEQFF.

This rearrangement joins TRBV7-6 to TRBJ2-1; 13 nucleotides align to TRBD2. The junction had 3 bases not matched to a gene; V was cut back by 4 bases and J by 6 bases. CDR3 length: 15 residues. CDR1 and CDR2 from the germline V gene are SGHVS and FNYEAQ. In DNA, the CDR3 is TGTGCCAGCAGCTCGGGACTAGCGGGAATCAATGAGCAGTTCTTC. Its translation: CASSSGLAGINEQFF.

The genes are TRBV7-2 and TRBJ2-1; 13 positions match TRBD2. CDR1 is SGHTA and CDR2 is FQGNSA in the germline V gene. The CDR3 has 16 residues. The trim removed 7 bases at V and 7 bases at J, leaving 10 bases unmatched. The CDR3 sequence: CASNPPGLAGANEQFF. DNA for the CDR3: TGTGCCAGCAACCCTCCTGGACTAGCGGGAGCTAATGAGCAGTTCTTC.

The J gene is TRBJ1-1, the V gene TRBV9; D gene uncertain. Trimming shortened V by 3 bases and J by 5 bases, and 14 bases separated the two germline ends. The CDR3 runs 14 residues. Germline loops: CDR1 SGDLS, CDR2 YYNGEE. The CDR3 coding sequence is TGTGCCAGCAGCGCGGACCTTCTGAGGACTGAAGCTTTCTTT. It translates to CASSADLLRTEAFF.

The chain carries TRBV6-4 and TRBJ2-7; 7 nucleotides line up with TRBD1. V was clipped by 9 bases and J by 1 base; unmatched bases: 6. Per germline, CDR1 MRHNA and CDR2 SNTAGT. The CDR3 runs to 13 residues. CDR3 loop: CARDRGPSYEQYV. The DNA of the CDR3 is TGTGCCAGAGATAGGGGGCCTTCCTACGAGCAGTACGTC.

The gene calls are TRBV10-3 and TRBJ2-7; TRBD2 matches 12 bases. After removal of 6 bases from V and 3 bases from J, the junction contained 6 bases not matched to a gene. Germline V gives CDR1 ENHRY, CDR2 SYGVKD. The CDR3 has 15 amino acids. CDR3 nucleotide sequence: TGTGCCATCAGCGCCGGACTAGCGGGGCGCTACGAGCAGTACGTC. It codes for CAISAGLAGRYEQYV.

CDR3 sequence reads: CASSVGTTSTDTQYF. The CDR3, as DNA: TGTGCCAGCAGCGTGGGGACAACTAGCACAGATACGCAGTATTTT. The chain couples TRBV5-5 to TRBJ2-3; the D gene is possibly TRBD1 (6 bases). This CDR3 is 15 amino acids long. V lost 4 bases and J 0 bases, leaving 12 bases between the germline ends. CDR1 SGHKS and CDR2 YYEKEE come from the germline V gene (reference sequence). Full variable domain (missing parts from reference TRBV5-5 and TRBJ2-3): DAGVTQSPTHLIKTRGQQVTLRCSPISGHKSVSWYQQVLGQGPQFIFQYYEKEERGRGNFPDRFSARQFPNYSSELNVNALLLGDSALYLCASSVGTTSTDTQYFGPGTRLTVL.

The chain joins TRBV9 to TRBJ2-2; D is unclear. CDR3 length: 15 amino acids. The V gene's germline CDR1 is SGDLS and CDR2 YYNGEE. The V and J ends lost 3 bases and 4 bases respectively, with 13 bases between them. CDR3 sequence reads: CASSAKDTLTGELFF. For the CDR3, the DNA is TGTGCCAGCAGCGCAAAAGATACACTCACCGGGGAGCTGTTTTTT.

The chain carries TRBV10-3 and TRBJ2-1, with 12 positions matching TRBD2. The V gene's germline CDR1 is ENHRY and CDR2 SYGVKD. V shed 10 bases and J 4 bases; nucleotides not matched to a gene: 2. This CDR3 comprises 13 residues. CDR3: CATGTSGYNEQFF. The DNA of the CDR3 is TGTGCCACCGGGACTAGCGGGTACAATGAGCAGTTCTTC.

The chain carries TRBV7-2 and TRBJ1-1; D uncertain. The CDR3 totals 13 residues. CDR1 SGHTA and CDR2 FQGNSA come from the germline V gene. V was cut by 2 bases and J by 6 bases, with 10 bases left in between. The CDR3 is CASSLRTLPEAFF. The CDR3 DNA reads TGTGCCAGCAGCTTAAGGACTCTCCCTGAAGCTTTCTTT.

V and J are TRBV5-1 and TRBJ2-1; D is tentatively TRBD1 or TRBD2 (5 bases each). The V gene lost 2 bases and the J gene lost 8 bases, with 20 bases spanning the gap. The CDR3 runs to 16 residues. Germline CDR1 reads SGHRS; CDR2 reads YFSETQ. The CDR3 reads CASSLEGRAGGDEQFF. CDR3 DNA sequence: TGCGCCAGCAGCTTAGAGGGGCGGGCTGGTGGGGATGAGCAGTTCTTC. The full variable domain, with the rest looked up from reference TRBV5-1 and TRBJ2-1, is KAGVTQTPRYLIKTRGQQVTLSCSPISGHRSVSWYQQTPGQGLQFLFEYFSETQRNKGNFPGRFSGRQFSNSRSEMNVSTLELGDSALYLCASSLEGRAGGDEQFFGPGTRLTVL.